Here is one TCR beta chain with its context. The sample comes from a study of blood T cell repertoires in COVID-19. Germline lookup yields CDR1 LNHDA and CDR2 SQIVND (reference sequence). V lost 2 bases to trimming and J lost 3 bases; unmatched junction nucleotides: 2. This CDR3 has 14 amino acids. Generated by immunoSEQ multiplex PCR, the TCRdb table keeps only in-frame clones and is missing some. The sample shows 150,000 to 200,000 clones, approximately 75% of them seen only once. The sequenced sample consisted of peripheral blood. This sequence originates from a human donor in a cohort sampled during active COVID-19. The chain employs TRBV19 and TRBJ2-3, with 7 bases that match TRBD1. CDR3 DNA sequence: TGTGCCAGTAGTATACAGGGGGAGACAGATACGCAGTATTTT. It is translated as CASSIQGETDTQYF.